What follows describes a single T cell receptor (beta chain). Its antigen is currently unknown. The data originate from a study of human T cells and chemical hapten exposure. TCRdb processed the RACE reads anew with MiXCR; each CDR3 protein has one entry. The data show approximately 60,000 distinct CDR3 sequences, with around 11% seen just once and around 3.9% held by the top ten. Whole-study results and caveats: Among TCRs, those above 1 in 1000 frequency were unaffected by DPC sensitization.

Time point specified: pre-sensitization, week 0. Stated treatment: therapeutic diphenylcyclopropenone sensitization with weekly scalp DPC. Extraction of total RNA was performed on unfractionated whole blood. Here the sequenced sample was whole blood, taken in connection with sensitization to the hapten diphenylcyclopropenone (DPC). The sequence was obtained from a middle-aged woman with alopecia areata. Some clones in this sample may be carry-over from other donors' samples.

The CDR3 is CSVGVEGSHYGYTF. The CDR3 nucleotides read TGCAGCGTTGGGGTGGAGGGGTCCCACTATGGCTACACCTTC. This sequence joins TRBV29-1 and TRBJ1-2; tentative D call: TRBD1 (5 bases). V lost 4 bases to trimming and J lost 3 bases, with 15 bases between them. The germline gives CDR1 SQVTM, CDR2 ANQGSEA. CDR3 length equals 14 residues.